A single sample gave rise to the 9 T cell receptor beta chains below, sequenced in a study of Tregs in tolerant kidney transplant recipients. TCRdb's copy holds only in-frame clones and misses some; the assay was immunoSEQ multiplex PCR. Of 35,000 to 50,000 clones in the sample, nearly 97% were seen once. Antigens of these TCRs are unknown. Sequencing was performed on Tregs from blood cultured with allogeneic cells. The receptors originated from a human donor in good health.

The chain combines TRBV7-6 with TRBJ2-5; TRBD2 aligns across 7 bases. V lost 5 bases to trimming and J lost 4 bases; unmatched junction nucleotides: 4. CDR1 and CDR2 from the germline V gene are SGHVS and FNYEAQ. The CDR3 is 13 amino acids. The CDR3 loop is CASSHPGGETQYF. In DNA, the CDR3 is TGTGCCAGCAGCCACCCGGGGGGAGAGACCCAGTACTTC.

This clone has just one count. The chain joins TRBV7-9 to TRBJ1-1, with D tentatively TRBD1 (6 bases). This CDR3 spans 15 amino acids. Germline CDR1 and CDR2: SEHNR and FQNEAQ (reference sequence). Trimming removed 4 bases from V and 7 bases from J, with 19 bases in between. CDR3 nucleotide sequence: TGTGCCAGCAGCTCTACCGCGCGACAGGTGGTTGAAGCTTTCTTT. Its translation is CASSSTARQVVEAFF.

The chain is built from TRBV11-2 and TRBJ2-5, with D perhaps matching TRBD2 (6 bases). The end of the DNA fits TRBJ2-7 better, so the J call may be wrong. CDR3 size: 14 residues. Germline values: CDR1 SGHAT, CDR2 FQNNGV. CDR3 sequence: CASSPSGGTYEQYF. The CDR3 nucleotides are TGTGCCAGCAGTCCATCCGGGGGTACCTACGAGCAGTACTTC.

This chain connects TRBV6-1 to TRBJ2-7, with 9 bases matching TRBD1. J lost 5 bases, V lost 4 bases, and 3 bases had no gene match. Germline loops: CDR1 MNHNS, CDR2 SASEGT. This CDR3 spans 13 amino acids. Here the CDR3 DNA reads TGTGCCAGCAGTGGGAGGACAGGGGACGAGCAGTACTTC. It yields the protein CASSGRTGDEQYF.

The chain uses TRBV9 and TRBJ2-1; the match to TRBD1 covers 7 bases. CDR3 size: 15 residues. The germline CDR1 and CDR2 sequences are SGDLS and YYNGEE. V lost 2 bases, J lost 4 bases, and 6 bases stayed unmatched. The CDR3 spells CASSVLGTDYNEQFF. In nucleotides, the CDR3 is TGTGCCAGCAGCGTGTTGGGGACAGATTACAATGAGCAGTTCTTC.

V usage is TRBV7-2 and J usage is TRBJ2-1; 7 bases are shared with TRBD2. CDR3 length: 15 amino acids. Germline V gene lookup returns CDR1 SGHTA and CDR2 FQGNSA. Germline trimming cut 0 bases from V and 4 bases from J; bases unmatched to any gene: 3. CDR3 in amino acids: CASSLASSGYNEQFF. Here the CDR3 DNA reads TGTGCCAGCAGCTTAGCAAGTAGCGGGTACAATGAGCAGTTCTTC.

The genes are TRBV5-4 and TRBJ1-1; no clear D. V lost 3 bases, J lost 4 bases, and 13 bases lay in between. Germline V gene sequence: CDR1 SGHNT, CDR2 YYREEE (reference sequence). The CDR3 totals 14 residues. This CDR3 is CASSSQLLSTEAFF. The CDR3 DNA is TGTGCCAGCAGCTCACAGCTCCTCTCCACTGAAGCTTTCTTT. The entire variable domain, with the rest obtained from reference TRBV5-4 and TRBJ1-1, is as follows: ETGVTQSPTHLIKTRGQQVTLRCSSQSGHNTVSWYQQALGQGPQFIFQYYREEENGRGNFPPRFSGLQFPNYSSELNVNALELDDSALYLCASSSQLLSTEAFFGQGTRLTVV.

The V call is TRBV6-8, the J call TRBJ1-2; maybe TRBD1 (5 bases). The ends were cut back, 7 bases at V and 3 bases at J, with 30 bases in the middle. CDR1 and CDR2 from the germline V gene are MNHGY and SAAAGT. The CDR3 loop spans 19 amino acids. CDR3 bases: TGTGCCAGCAAGATGTGGGGGGAAGTCGACCAGGGAGGGTACTATGGCTACACCTTC. Residues: CASKMWGEVDQGGYYGYTF.

The chain uses TRBV7-9 and TRBJ1-1, with 7 positions matching TRBD1. This CDR3 has 15 amino acids. Germline CDR1 and CDR2: SEHNR and FQNEAQ (reference sequence). V lost 5 bases, J lost 3 bases, and 9 bases stayed unmatched. This CDR3 is CASSPGGFWYTEAFF. The CDR3 bases are TGTGCCAGCAGCCCAGGGGGGTTTTGGTACACTGAAGCTTTCTTT.